This T cell receptor beta chain emerged from a study of a mutant IDH1 vaccine in newly diagnosed glioma. The overall study: Week 35 was safety follow-up visit V12; week 47 was end-of-study visit V13. Study results and limitations: Pseudoprogression apparently lacked any relation to changes in top peripheral T cell clonotypes. Most patients, approximately 93%, showed vaccine-induced immune responses.

This CDR3 is built from 13 residues. Trimming removed 4 bases at V and 7 bases at J, with 12 bases between. Regarding time point: week 47, end of study. Doses of 300 ug of mutant IDH1 20-mer peptide were given with topical imiquimod. Eight vaccinations went to patients in weeks 1, 3, 5, 7, 11, 15, 19, 23. Generated by immunoSEQ multiplex PCR, the TCRdb table keeps only in-frame clones and is missing some. The data hold 20,000 to 30,000 clones, with 82% observed a single time. On this clone: The antigen remains unidentified.

The chain joins TRBV5-3 to TRBJ1-5; D not certain. TRBV5-3 is an ORF for which the function is uncertain. The specimen comprised PBMCs, sampled from a glioma patient whose treatment included an IDH1 peptide vaccine. This clonotype originated in a man between 35 and 55 years old with glioma. Some clones in this sample may be carry-over from other donors' samples. CDR3 nucleotides: TGTGCCAGAAGCGGAGAGCCCCTACAGCCCCAGCATTTT. Protein product: CARSGEPLQPQHF.